This TCR beta chain appears in the sequencing data of a study of esophageal squamous cell carcinoma under preoperative chemotherapy. General study points: After treatment, tumor-infiltrating lymphocytes apparently came partly from blood T cells. Clonal contraction, more than amplification, hit abundant clones after paclitaxel-nedaplatin.

MiXCR, run by TCRdb on the PCR reads, gives a single entry per CDR3 protein. Of about 18,000 distinct CDR3 sequences listed, around 46% were seen once; the top ten hold 29%. Time point denoted: after preoperative PTX-NDP chemotherapy. V was pared by 7 bases and J by 14 bases, with 21 bases between. This CDR3 contains 13 residues. With respect to this clonotype: What it binds is not known.

The chain uses TRBV12-3 or TRBV12-4 and TRBJ2-1, with D maybe TRBD2 (5 bases). Sampling was conducted from a patient given preoperative chemotherapy. This TCR was sampled from a human donor with esophageal squamous cell carcinoma. The donor label of this sample is uncertain. In DNA, the CDR3 is TGTGCCAGCACCCCAGGCGCTAGCCCATTTAAGTTCTTC. It yields the protein CASTPGASPFKFF.